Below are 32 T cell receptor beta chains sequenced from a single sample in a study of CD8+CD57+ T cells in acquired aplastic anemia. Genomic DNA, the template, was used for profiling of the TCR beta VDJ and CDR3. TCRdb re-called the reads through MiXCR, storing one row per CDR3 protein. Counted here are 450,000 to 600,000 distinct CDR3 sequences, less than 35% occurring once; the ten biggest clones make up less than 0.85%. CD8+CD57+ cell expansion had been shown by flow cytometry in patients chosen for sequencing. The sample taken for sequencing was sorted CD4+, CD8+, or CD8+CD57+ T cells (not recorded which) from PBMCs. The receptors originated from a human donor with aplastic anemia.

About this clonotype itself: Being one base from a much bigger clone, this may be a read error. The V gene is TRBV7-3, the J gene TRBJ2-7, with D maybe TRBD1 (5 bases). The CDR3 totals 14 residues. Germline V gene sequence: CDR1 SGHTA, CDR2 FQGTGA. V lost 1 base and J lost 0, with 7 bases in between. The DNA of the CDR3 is TGTGCCAGCAGCTTAATGGGGCGCTCCTACGAGCAGTACTTC. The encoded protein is CASSLMGRSYEQYF.

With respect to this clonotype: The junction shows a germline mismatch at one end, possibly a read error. CDR3 amino acids: CASSPRDRLNTGAFF. Here the CDR3 DNA reads TGTGCCAGTAGTCCCCGTGACAGGTTGAACACTGGAGCTTTCTTT. The chain recombines TRBV19 with TRBJ1-1, with TRBD1 as a possible D gene (6 bases). The CDR3 has 15 residues. Per the germline V gene, CDR1 is LNHDA and CDR2 is SQIVND (reference sequence).

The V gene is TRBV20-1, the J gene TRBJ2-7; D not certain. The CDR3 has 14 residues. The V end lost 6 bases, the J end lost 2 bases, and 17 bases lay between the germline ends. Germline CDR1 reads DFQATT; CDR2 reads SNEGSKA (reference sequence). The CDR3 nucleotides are TGCAGTGCCAGCTCCCTAGACAATACCTACGAGCAGTACTTC. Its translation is CSASSLDNTYEQYF.

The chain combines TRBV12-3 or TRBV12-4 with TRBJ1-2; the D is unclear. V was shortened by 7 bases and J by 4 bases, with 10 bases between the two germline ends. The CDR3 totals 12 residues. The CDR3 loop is CASKFEGYGYTF. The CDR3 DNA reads TGTGCCAGCAAGTTTGAGGGCTATGGCTACACCTTC.

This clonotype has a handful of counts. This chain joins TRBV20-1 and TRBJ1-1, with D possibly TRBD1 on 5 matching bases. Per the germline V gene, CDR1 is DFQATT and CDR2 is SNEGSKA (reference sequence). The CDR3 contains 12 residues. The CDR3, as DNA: TGCAGCCCCGGACATATGAACACTGAAGCTTTCTTT. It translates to CSPGHMNTEAFF.

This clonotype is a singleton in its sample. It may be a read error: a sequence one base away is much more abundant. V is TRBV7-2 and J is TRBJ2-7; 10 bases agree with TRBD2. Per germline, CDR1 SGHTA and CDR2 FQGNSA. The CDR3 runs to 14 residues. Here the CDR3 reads CPSSLEREGQGQYF. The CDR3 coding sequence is TGTCCCAGCAGCTTAGAGCGGGAGGGCCAAGGGCAGTACTTC. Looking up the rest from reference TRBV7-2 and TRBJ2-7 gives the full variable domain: GAGVSQSPSNKVTEKGKDVELRCDPISGHTALYWYRQSLGQGLEFLIYFQGNSAPDKSGLPSDRFSAERTGGSVSTLTIQRTQQEDSAVYLCPSSLEREGQGQYFGPGTRLTVT.

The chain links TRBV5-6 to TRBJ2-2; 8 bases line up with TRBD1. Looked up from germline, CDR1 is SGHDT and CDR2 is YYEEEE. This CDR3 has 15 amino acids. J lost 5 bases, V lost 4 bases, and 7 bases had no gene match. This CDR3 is CASSRDRGRTGELFF. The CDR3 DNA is TGTGCCAGCAGCCGTGACAGGGGCCGTACCGGGGAGCTGTTTTTT.

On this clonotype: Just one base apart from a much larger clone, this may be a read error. CDR3 bases: TGTGCCACCAGCAGTCACGGACAGGGGGTAAGAACTGAAGCTTTCTTT. Its translation is CATSSHGQGVRTEAFF. This chain links TRBV15 with TRBJ1-1, with 10 bases lining up with TRBD1. V lost 3 bases, J lost 5 bases, and 9 bases stayed unmatched. Germline assignment: CDR1 LNHNV and CDR2 YYDKDF (reference sequence). The CDR3 runs to 16 residues.

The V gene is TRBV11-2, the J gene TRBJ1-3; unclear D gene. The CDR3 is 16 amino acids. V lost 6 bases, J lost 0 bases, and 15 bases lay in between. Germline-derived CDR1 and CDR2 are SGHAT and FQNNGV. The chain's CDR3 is CASSEHTGSSGNTIYF. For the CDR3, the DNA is TGTGCCAGCAGTGAGCACACCGGAAGCTCTGGAAACACCATATATTTT.

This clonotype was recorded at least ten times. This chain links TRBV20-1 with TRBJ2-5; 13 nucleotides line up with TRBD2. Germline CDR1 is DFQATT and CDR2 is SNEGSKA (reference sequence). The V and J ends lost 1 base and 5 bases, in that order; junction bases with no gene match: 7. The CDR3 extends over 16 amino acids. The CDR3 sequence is CSARVTSGGAEETQYF. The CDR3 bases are TGCAGTGCTAGAGTTACTAGCGGGGGGGCCGAGGAGACCCAGTACTTC.

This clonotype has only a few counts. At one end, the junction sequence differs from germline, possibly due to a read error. The CDR3 coding sequence is TGTGCCAGCAGTGTAGGGGGGGGTTATGAGCAGTTCTTC. As protein: CASSVGGGYEQFF. J is TRBJ2-1 and V is TRBV24-1; D is perhaps TRBD2 (7 bases). Germline CDR1 and CDR2: KGHDR and SFDVKD. CDR3 length: 13 amino acids.

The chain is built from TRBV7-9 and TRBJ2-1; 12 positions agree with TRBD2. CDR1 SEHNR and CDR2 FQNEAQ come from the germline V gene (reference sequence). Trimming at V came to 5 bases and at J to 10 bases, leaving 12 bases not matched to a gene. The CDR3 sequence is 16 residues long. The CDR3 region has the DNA TGTGCCAGCAGCCCCCTACTAGCGGGAGGTTTTGAGGAGCAGTTCTTC. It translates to CASSPLLAGGFEEQFF.

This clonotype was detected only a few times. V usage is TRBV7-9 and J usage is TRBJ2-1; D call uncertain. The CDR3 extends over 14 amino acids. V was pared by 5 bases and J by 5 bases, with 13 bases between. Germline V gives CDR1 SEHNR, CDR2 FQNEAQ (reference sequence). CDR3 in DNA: TGTGCCAGCAGCCGAACGAAACAGAACAATGAGCAGTTCTTC. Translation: CASSRTKQNNEQFF.

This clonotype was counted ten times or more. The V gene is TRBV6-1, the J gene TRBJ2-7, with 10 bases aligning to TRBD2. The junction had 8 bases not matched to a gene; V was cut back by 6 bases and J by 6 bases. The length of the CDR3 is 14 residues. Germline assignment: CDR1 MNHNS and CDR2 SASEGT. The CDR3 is CASRTASGSGEQYF. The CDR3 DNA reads TGTGCCAGCAGAACGGCTAGCGGGAGTGGCGAGCAGTACTTC.

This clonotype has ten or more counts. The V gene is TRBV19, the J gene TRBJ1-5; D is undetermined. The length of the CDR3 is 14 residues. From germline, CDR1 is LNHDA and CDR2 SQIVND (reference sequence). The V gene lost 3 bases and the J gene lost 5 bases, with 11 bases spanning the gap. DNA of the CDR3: TGTGCCAGTAGTATCATTCCAGCCGATCAGCCCCAGCATTTT. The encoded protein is CASSIIPADQPQHF.

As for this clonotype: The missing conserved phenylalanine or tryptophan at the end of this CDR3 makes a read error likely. The CDR3 DNA reads TGTGCCAGCAGCCAATTCGAAGGACTAGCGGGAGACTACGAGCAGTACCTC. This sequence encodes CASSQFEGLAGDYEQYL. The V gene is TRBV4-2, the J gene TRBJ2-7, with 13 bases matching TRBD2. With 2 bases clipped from V and 3 bases from J, the junction kept 7 bases outside the gene matches. Germline V gene sequence: CDR1 LGHNA, CDR2 YNFKEQ. The CDR3 contains 17 residues.

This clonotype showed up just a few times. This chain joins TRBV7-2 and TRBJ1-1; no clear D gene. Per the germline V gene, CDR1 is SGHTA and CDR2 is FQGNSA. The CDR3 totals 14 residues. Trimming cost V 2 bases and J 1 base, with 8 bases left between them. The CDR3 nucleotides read TGTGCCAGCAGCTTACTACAGCCGAACACTGAAGCTTTCTTT. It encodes CASSLLQPNTEAFF.

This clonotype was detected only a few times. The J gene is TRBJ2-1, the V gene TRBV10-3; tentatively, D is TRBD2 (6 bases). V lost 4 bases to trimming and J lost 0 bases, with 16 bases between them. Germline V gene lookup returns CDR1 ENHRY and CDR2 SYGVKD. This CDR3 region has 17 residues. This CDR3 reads CAISVPTAGVSYNEQFF. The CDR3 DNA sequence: TGTGCCATCAGTGTGCCGACAGCGGGCGTCTCCTACAATGAGCAGTTCTTC.

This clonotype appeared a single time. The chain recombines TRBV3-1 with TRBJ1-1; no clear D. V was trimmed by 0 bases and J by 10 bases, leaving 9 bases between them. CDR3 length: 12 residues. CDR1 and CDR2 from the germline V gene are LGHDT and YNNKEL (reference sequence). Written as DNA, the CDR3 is TGTGCCAGCAGCCAAGAATCGGCGGGAGCTTTCTTT. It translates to CASSQESAGAFF.

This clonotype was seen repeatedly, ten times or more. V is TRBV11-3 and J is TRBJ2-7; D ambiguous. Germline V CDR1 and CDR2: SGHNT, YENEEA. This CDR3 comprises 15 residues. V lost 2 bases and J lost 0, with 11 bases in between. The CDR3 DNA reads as TGTGCCAGCAGCTTAAGCCCCGGCAGCTCCTACGAGCAGTACTTC. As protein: CASSLSPGSSYEQYF.

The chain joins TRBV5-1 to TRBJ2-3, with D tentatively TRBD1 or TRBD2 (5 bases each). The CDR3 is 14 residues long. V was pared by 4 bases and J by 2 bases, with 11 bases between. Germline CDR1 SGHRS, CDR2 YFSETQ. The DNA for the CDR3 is TGCGCCAGCAGCGTGGACGGGACCACAGATACGCAGTATTTT. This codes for CASSVDGTTDTQYF.

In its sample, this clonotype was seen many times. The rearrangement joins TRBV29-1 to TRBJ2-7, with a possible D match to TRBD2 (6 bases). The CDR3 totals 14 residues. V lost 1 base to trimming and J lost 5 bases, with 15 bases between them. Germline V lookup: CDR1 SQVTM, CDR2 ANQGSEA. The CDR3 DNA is TGCAGCGTTGAAGTGGCGGGATTGTACCACGAGCAGTACTTC. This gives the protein CSVEVAGLYHEQYF.

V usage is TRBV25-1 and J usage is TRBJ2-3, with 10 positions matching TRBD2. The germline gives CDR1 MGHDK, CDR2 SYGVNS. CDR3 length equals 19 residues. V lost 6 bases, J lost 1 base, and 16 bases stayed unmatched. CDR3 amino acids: CASRRTSGTMYSRTDTQYF. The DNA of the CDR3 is TGTGCCAGCAGACGAACTAGCGGGACTATGTACTCCCGCACAGATACGCAGTATTTT. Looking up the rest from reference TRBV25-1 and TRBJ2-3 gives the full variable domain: EADIYQTPRYLVIGTGKKITLECSQTMGHDKMYWYQQDPGMELHLIHYSYGVNSTEKGDLSSESTVSRIRTEHFPLTLESARPSHTSQYLCASRRTSGTMYSRTDTQYFGPGTRLTVL.

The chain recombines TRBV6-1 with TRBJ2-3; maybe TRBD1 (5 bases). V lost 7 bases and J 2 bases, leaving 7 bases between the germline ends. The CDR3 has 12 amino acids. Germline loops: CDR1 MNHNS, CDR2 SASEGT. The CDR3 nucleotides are TGTGCCAGCACAGGGCCCACAGATACGCAGTATTTT. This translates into CASTGPTDTQYF.

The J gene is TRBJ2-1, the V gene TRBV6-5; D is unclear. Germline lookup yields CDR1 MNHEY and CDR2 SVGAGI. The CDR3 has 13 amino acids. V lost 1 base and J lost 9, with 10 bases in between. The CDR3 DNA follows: TGTGCCAGCAGTTACTTTGGGGTCAGTGAGCAGTTCTTC. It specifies CASSYFGVSEQFF.

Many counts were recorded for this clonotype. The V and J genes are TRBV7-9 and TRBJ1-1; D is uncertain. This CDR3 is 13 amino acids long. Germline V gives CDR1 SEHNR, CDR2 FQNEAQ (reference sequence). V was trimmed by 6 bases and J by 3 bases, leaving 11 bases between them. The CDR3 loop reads CASRSNSYTEAFF. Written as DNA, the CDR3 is TGTGCCAGCAGGTCTAACAGTTACACTGAAGCTTTCTTT.

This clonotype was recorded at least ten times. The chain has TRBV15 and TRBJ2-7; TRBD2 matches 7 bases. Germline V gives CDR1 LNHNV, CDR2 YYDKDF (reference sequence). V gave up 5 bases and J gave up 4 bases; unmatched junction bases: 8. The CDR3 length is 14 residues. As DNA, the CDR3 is TGTGCCACCAGCGAGGCGGGAGTCAGTTACGAGCAGTACTTC. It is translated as CATSEAGVSYEQYF.

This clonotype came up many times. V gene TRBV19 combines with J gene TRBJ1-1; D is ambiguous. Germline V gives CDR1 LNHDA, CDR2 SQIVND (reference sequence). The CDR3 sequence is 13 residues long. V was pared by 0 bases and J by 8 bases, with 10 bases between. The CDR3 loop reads CASSIDRLGEAFF. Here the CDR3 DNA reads TGTGCCAGTAGTATAGATCGTTTAGGAGAAGCTTTCTTT.

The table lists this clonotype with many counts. CDR3 residues: CASTNLGGTEAFF. CDR3 sequence (DNA): TGTGCCAGCACCAATCTAGGGGGAACTGAAGCTTTCTTT. The genes are TRBV2 and TRBJ1-1, with D possibly being TRBD1 (6 bases). V lost 7 bases to trimming and J lost 5 bases, with 14 bases between them. CDR1 is SNHLY and CDR2 is FYNNEI in the germline V gene. The CDR3 is 13 amino acids. The entire variable domain, with the rest obtained from reference TRBV2 and TRBJ1-1, is as follows: EPEVTQTPSHQVTQMGQEVILRCVPISNHLYFYWYRQILGQKVEFLVSFYNNEISEKSEIFDDQFSVERPDGSNFTLKIRSTKLEDSAMYFCASTNLGGTEAFFGQGTRLTVV.

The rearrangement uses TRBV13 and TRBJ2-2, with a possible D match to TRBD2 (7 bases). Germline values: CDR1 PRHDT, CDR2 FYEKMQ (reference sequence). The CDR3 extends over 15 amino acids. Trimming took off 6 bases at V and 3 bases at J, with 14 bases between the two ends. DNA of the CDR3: TGTGCCAGCAGGCAACAGGGAGGGGACACCGGGGAGCTGTTTTTT. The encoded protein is CASRQQGGDTGELFF.

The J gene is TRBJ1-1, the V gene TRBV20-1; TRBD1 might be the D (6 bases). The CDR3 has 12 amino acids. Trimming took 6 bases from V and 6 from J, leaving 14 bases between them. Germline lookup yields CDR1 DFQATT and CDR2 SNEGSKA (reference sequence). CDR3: CSARDMGSEAFF. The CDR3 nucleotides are TGCAGTGCCCGGGACATGGGTTCTGAAGCTTTCTTT.

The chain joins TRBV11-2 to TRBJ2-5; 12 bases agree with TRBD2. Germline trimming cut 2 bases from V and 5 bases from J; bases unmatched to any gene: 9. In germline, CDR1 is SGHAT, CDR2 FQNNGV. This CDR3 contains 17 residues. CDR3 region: CASSLSSGGADSETQYF. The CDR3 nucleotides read TGTGCCAGCAGCTTATCTAGCGGGGGGGCGGATTCCGAGACCCAGTACTTC.